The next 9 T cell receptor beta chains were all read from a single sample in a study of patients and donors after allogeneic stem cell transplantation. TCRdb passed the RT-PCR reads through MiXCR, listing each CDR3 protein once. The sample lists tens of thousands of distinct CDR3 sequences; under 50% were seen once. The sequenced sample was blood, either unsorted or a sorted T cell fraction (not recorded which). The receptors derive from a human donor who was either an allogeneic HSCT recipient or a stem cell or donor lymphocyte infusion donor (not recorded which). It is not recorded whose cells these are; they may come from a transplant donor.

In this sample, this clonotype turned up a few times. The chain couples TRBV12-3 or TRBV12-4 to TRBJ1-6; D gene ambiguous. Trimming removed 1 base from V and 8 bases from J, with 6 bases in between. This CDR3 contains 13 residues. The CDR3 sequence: CASSLGGYSPLHF. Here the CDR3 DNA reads TGTGCCAGCAGTTTAGGTGGATATTCACCCCTCCACTTT.

The CDR3 reads CASSLPWGRDGYEQYF. CDR3 coding DNA: TGTGCCAGCAGTCTCCCCTGGGGGAGGGATGGCTACGAGCAGTACTTC. The chain couples TRBV28 to TRBJ2-7, with 7 bases aligning to TRBD2. CDR3 length: 16 residues. The V and J ends lost 5 bases and 3 bases, in that order; junction bases with no gene match: 13. Germline V lookup: CDR1 MDHEN, CDR2 SYDVKM.

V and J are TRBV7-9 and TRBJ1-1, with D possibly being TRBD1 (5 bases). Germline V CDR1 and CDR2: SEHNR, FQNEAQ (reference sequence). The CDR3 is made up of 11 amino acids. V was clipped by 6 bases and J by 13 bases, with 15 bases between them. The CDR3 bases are TGTGCCAGCAGACGAACGCAGGGAGGTTTCTTT. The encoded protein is CASRRTQGGFF.

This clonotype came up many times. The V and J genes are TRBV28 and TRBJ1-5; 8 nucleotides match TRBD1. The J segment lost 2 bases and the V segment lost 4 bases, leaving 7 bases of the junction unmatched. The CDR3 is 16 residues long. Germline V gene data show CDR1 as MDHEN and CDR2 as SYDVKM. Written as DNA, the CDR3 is TGTGCCAGCAGTTCCCGGACAGGGAGACGCAATCAGCCCCAGCATTTT. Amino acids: CASSSRTGRRNQPQHF.

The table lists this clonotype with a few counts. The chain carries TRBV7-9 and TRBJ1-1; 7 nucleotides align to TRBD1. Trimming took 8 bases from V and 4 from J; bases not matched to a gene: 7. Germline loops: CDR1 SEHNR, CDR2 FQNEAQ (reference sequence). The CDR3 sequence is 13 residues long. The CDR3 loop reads CASGPWDSTEAFF. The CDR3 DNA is TGTGCCAGCGGCCCGTGGGACAGCACTGAAGCTTTCTTT.

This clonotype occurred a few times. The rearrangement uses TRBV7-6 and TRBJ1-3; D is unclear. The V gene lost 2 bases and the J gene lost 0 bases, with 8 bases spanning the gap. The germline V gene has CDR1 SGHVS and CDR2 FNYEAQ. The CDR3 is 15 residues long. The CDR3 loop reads CASSLNGGSGNTIYF. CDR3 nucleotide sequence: TGTGCCAGCAGCTTAAACGGAGGCTCTGGAAACACCATATATTTT.

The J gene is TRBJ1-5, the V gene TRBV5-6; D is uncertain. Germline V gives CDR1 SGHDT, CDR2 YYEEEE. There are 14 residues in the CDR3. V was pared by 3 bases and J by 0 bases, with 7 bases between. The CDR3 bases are TGTGCCAGCAGCTCTTGGGGTAGCAATCAGCCCCAGCATTTT. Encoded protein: CASSSWGSNQPQHF.

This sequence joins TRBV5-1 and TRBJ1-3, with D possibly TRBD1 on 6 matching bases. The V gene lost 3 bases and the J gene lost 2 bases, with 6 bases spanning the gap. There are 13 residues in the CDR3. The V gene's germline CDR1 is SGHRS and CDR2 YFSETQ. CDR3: CASSWGPGNTIYF. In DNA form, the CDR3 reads TGCGCCAGCAGCTGGGGGCCTGGAAACACCATATATTTT.

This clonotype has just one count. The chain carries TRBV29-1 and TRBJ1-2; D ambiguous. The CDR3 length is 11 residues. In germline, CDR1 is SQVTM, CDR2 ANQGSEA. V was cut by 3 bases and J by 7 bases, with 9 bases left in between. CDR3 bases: TGCAGCGTTGATCGGGTAGCTGGCTACACCTTC. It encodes CSVDRVAGYTF.